The entry below describes one TCR beta chain. What it binds is unknown. The sample originates from a study of cytomegalovirus exposure and HLA in healthy donors. In the PCR, 60 Vbeta and 13 Jbeta primers were used. Clones were read by immunoSEQ multiplex PCR, and TCRdb kept only the in-frame ones, dropping some. The sample consists of about 110,000 clones, about 74% of them appearing once. The study sampled nominally healthy donors, though unrecorded immune exposures were likely. Study results and limitations: For most TCR beta V segments, an earlier analysis put the productive rate at about 90% or about 30% of the time. When the data were analyzed later, several of the most significant clusters appeared to be linked to common viral pathogens.

From germline, CDR1 is SGHAT and CDR2 FQNNGV. J gave up 7 bases and V 5 bases, and 6 bases lay outside the gene matches. CDR3 length equals 15 residues. Sequencing used PBMCs. The clonotype originates from a woman between 40 and 55 years old in good health and CMV-seropositive. This sequence joins TRBV11-2 and TRBJ2-1; TRBD1 matches at 12 bases. The CDR3 here is CASSQGQGAGNEQFF. DNA of the CDR3: TGTGCCAGCAGCCAGGGACAGGGGGCGGGAAATGAGCAGTTCTTC.